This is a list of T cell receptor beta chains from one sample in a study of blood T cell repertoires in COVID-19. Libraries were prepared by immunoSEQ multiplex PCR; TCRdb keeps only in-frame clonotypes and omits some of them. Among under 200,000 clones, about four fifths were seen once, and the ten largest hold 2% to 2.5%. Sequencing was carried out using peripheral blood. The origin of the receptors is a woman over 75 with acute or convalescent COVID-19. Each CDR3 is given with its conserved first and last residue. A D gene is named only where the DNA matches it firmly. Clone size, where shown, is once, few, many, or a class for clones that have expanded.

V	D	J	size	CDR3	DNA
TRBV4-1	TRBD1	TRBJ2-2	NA	CASSQGPTGRTGELFF	TGCGCCAGCAGCCAAGGTCCGACAGGGAGAACCGGGGAGCTGTTTTTT
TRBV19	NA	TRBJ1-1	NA	CASSIWSGQEAFF	TGTGCCAGTAGTATATGGAGCGGACAGGAAGCTTTCTTT
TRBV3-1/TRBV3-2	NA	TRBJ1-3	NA	CASSQGRSGNTIYF	TGTGCCAGCAGCCAAGGTCGCTCTGGAAACACCATATATTTT
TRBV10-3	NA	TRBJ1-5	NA	CAISAGIESNQPQHF	TGTGCCATCAGTGCAGGGATCGAAAGCAATCAGCCCCAGCATTTT
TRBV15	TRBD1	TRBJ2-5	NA	CATSRDRGQQETQYF	TGTGCCACCAGCCGGGACAGGGGCCAACAAGAGACCCAGTACTTC
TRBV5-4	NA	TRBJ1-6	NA	CASSITTGGGYSPLHF	TGTGCCAGCAGCATAACGACAGGAGGCGGCTACTCACCCCTCCACTTT
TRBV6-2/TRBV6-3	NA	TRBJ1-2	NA	CASSYGAARYGYTF	TGTGCCAGCAGTTATGGGGCCGCTCGCTATGGCTACACCTTC
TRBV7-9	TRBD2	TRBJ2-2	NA	CASSFQPSGYTGELFF	TGTGCCAGCAGCTTCCAGCCTAGCGGATACACCGGGGAGCTGTTTTTT
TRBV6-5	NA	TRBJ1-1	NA	CASSYSAVNTEAFF	TGTGCCAGCAGTTACTCCGCAGTAAACACTGAAGCTTTCTTT
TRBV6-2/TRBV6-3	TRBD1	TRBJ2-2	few	CASSLGQGATGELFF	TGTGCCAGCAGTTTGGGACAGGGGGCCACCGGGGAGCTGTTTTTT
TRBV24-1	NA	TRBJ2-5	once	CATSYGGNQETQYF	TGTGCCACCAGTTATGGGGGGAACCAAGAGACCCAGTACTTC
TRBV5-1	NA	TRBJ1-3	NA	CASSLAGYGNTIYF	TGCGCCAGCAGCTTGGCAGGGTATGGAAACACCATATATTTT
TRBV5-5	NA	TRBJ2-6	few	CASSPMGGQWVGANVLTF	TGTGCCAGCAGCCCAATGGGGGGGCAGTGGGTTGGGGCCAACGTCCTGACTTTC
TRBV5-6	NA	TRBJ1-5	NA	CWGCNQPQHF	TGTTGGGGCTGCAATCAGCCCCAGCATTTT
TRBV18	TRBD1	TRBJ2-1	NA	CASSLDRVNEQFF	TGTGCCAGCTCTCTCGACAGGGTGAATGAGCAGTTCTTC
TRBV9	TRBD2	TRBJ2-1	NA	CASSQGLAGEYNEQFF	TGTGCCAGCAGCCAGGGACTAGCGGGAGAATACAATGAGCAGTTCTTC
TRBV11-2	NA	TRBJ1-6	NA	CASSLVPGDINSPLHF	TGTGCCAGCAGCTTAGTCCCTGGGGACATTAATTCACCCCTCCACTTT
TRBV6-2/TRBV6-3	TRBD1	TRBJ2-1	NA	CASSPRDRAGNEQFF	TGTGCCAGCAGCCCCCGGGACAGGGCGGGGAATGAGCAGTTCTTC
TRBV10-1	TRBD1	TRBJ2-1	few	CASSGPDRAYNEQFF	TGCGCCAGCAGTGGACCGGACAGGGCTTACAATGAGCAGTTCTTC
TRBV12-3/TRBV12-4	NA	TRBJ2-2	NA	CASSLIGGGELFF	TGTGCCAGCAGCTTAATAGGGGGCGGGGAGCTGTTTTTT
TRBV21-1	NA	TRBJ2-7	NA	CASSGTSGSHYYEQYF	TGTGCCAGCAGCGGGACTAGCGGGAGTCATTACTACGAGCAGTACTTC
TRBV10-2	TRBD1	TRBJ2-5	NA	CASRETGGYQETQYF	TGCGCCAGCAGGGAGACAGGGGGTTACCAAGAGACCCAGTACTTC